What follows are 24 T cell receptor beta chains derived from one specimen sequenced in a study of blood T cell repertoires in COVID-19. TCRdb's table, derived via immunoSEQ multiplex PCR, lists solely in-frame clones and lacks some. The sample yields tens of thousands of clones, approximately 86% seen once. The sequencing sample was made of peripheral blood. Receptors originate from a man aged 60 to 75 with acute or convalescent COVID-19.

The J gene is TRBJ2-1, the V gene TRBV5-5, with D possibly matching TRBD1 (6 bases). V shed 1 base and J shed 0 bases, with 8 bases lying between them. This CDR3 region has 15 residues. The germline V gene has CDR1 SGHKS and CDR2 YYEKEE (reference sequence). This CDR3 is CASSLSGDSYNEQFF. CDR3 in DNA: TGTGCCAGCAGCTTGTCAGGGGACTCCTACAATGAGCAGTTCTTC.

This chain uses TRBV5-6 with TRBJ1-1; D is perhaps TRBD1 (5 bases). Germline CDR1 reads SGHDT; CDR2 reads YYEEEE. The CDR3 is 16 residues long. V lost 1 base to trimming and J lost 0 bases, with 13 bases between them. The CDR3 DNA reads TGTGCCAGCAGCTTGTTAGGGAGGACACTGAACACTGAAGCTTTCTTT. Its translation is CASSLLGRTLNTEAFF.

The chain joins TRBV6-5 to TRBJ2-6; tentative D call: TRBD2 (6 bases). There are 15 residues in the CDR3. The V end was cut by 5 bases, the J end by 0 bases, with 8 bases between. Germline CDR1 and CDR2: MNHEY and SVGAGI. CDR3 sequence (DNA): TGTGCCAGCAGTCCCGGGGGCTCTGGGGCCAACGTCCTGACTTTC. It specifies CASSPGGSGANVLTF.

Sample share makes this clone medium-sized (0.01 to 0.1%). The rearrangement links TRBV6-1 to TRBJ2-5; the match to TRBD1 covers 11 bases. The germline V gene encodes CDR1 MNHNS and CDR2 SASEGT. With 1 base clipped from V and 4 bases from J, the junction kept 2 bases outside the gene matches. The CDR3 covers 15 residues. In nucleotides, the CDR3 is TGTGCCAGCAGTGAAGGGACAGGGGGCGCAGAGACCCAGTACTTC. Translated: CASSEGTGGAETQYF.

The chain combines TRBV5-1 with TRBJ2-5; TRBD1 agrees at 9 bases. V was pared by 7 bases and J by 5 bases, with 6 bases of the junction left unmatched. The CDR3 has 13 residues. Germline V gene data show CDR1 as SGHRS and CDR2 as YFSETQ. The CDR3, as DNA: TGCGCCAGCGGTCCAGGACAGGGGGAGACCCAGTACTTC. Protein product: CASGPGQGETQYF.

Written as DNA, the CDR3 is TGTGCCAGCAGCTCACCGGGGACAGGGTCCTACGAGCAGTACTTC. It translates to CASSSPGTGSYEQYF. This sequence joins TRBV28 and TRBJ2-7; 9 positions agree with TRBD1. V trimming: 6 bases; J trimming: 1 base; junction bases outside the gene matches: 7. Germline V lookup: CDR1 MDHEN, CDR2 SYDVKM. The CDR3 has 15 amino acids.

The table lists this clone with a few counts. V usage is TRBV11-2 and J usage is TRBJ2-7; TRBD1 agrees at 8 bases. The CDR3 runs 16 residues. The V segment lost 2 bases and the J segment 2 bases; nucleotides outside the gene matches: 8. Per germline, CDR1 SGHAT and CDR2 FQNNGV. The CDR3 DNA sequence: TGTGCCAGCAGCTTAAGGGTCGGCAGGGGGCCCTACGAGCAGTACTTC. Amino acid sequence: CASSLRVGRGPYEQYF.

CDR3 in amino acids: CASSANQGVGTEAFF. The CDR3 DNA is TGTGCCAGCAGCGCGAACCAGGGGGTTGGGACTGAAGCTTTCTTT. This sequence joins TRBV7-2 and TRBJ1-1, with 7 bases identical to TRBD1. The CDR3 has 15 residues. The trim removed 5 bases at V and 5 bases at J, leaving 11 bases unmatched. Germline CDR1 and CDR2: SGHTA and FQGNSA. Filled out from reference TRBV7-2 and TRBJ1-1, the complete variable domain reads GAGVSQSPSNKVTEKGKDVELRCDPISGHTALYWYRQSLGQGLEFLIYFQGNSAPDKSGLPSDRFSAERTGGSVSTLTIQRTQQEDSAVYLCASSANQGVGTEAFFGQGTRLTVV.

The sample holds one count of this clone. The V and J genes are TRBV11-3 and TRBJ1-5; D not certain. V was cut by 5 bases and J by 7 bases, with 12 bases left in between. This CDR3 spans 13 amino acids. Germline lookup yields CDR1 SGHNT and CDR2 YENEEA. The CDR3 spells CASSPGTAQPQHF. CDR3 nucleotide sequence: TGTGCCAGCAGCCCCGGAACAGCCCAGCCCCAGCATTTT. The variable domain in full, with the rest retrieved from reference TRBV11-3 and TRBJ1-5, is EAGVVQSPRYKIIEKKQPVAFWCNPISGHNTLYWYLQNLGQGPELLIRYENEEAVDDSQLPKDRFSAERLKGVDSTLKIQPAELGDSAVYLCASSPGTAQPQHFGDGTRLSIL.

This chain uses TRBV27 with TRBJ2-7, with 8 bases matching TRBD2. There are 14 residues in the CDR3. V trimming: 2 bases; J trimming: 6 bases; junction bases outside the gene matches: 6. Germline V gene sequence: CDR1 MNHEY, CDR2 SMNVEV (reference sequence). The CDR3 here is CASSLSGAGGEQYF. The CDR3 DNA sequence: TGTGCCAGCAGTTTAAGCGGGGCGGGGGGCGAGCAGTACTTC.

V gene TRBV5-5 combines with J gene TRBJ1-1, with 7 positions matching TRBD1. Germline values: CDR1 SGHKS, CDR2 YYEKEE (reference sequence). This CDR3 is 16 amino acids long. The V gene end was trimmed by 4 bases and the J gene end by 0 bases; junction bases not matched to a gene: 9. CDR3 sequence (DNA): TGTGCCAGCAGCATTGAATGGGGACAGCTGAACACTGAAGCTTTCTTT. As protein: CASSIEWGQLNTEAFF.

The rearrangement joins TRBV7-9 to TRBJ2-2; 7 bases are shared with TRBD1. J was trimmed by 6 bases and V by 7 bases; bases with no gene match: 14. Germline CDR1 reads SEHNR; CDR2 reads FQNEAQ (reference sequence). The CDR3 contains 16 residues. CDR3 sequence (DNA): TGTGCCAGCAACTATTTGACGGACAGGTGGGCCGGGGAGCTGTTTTTT. It codes for CASNYLTDRWAGELFF. Using reference TRBV7-9 and TRBJ2-2 for the parts outside the CDR3, the full variable domain is DTGVSQNPRHKITKRGQNVTFRCDPISEHNRLYWYRQTLGQGPEFLTYFQNEAQLEKSRLLSDRFSAERPKGSFSTLEIQRTEQGDSAMYLCASNYLTDRWAGELFFGEGSRLTVL.

This clone was observed a handful of times. This chain links TRBV9 with TRBJ1-6; D might be TRBD1 (5 bases). The CDR3 loop spans 15 amino acids. Trimming shortened V by 0 bases and J by 11 bases, and 15 bases separated the two germline ends. Germline-derived CDR1 and CDR2 are SGDLS and YYNGEE. The CDR3: CASSVGSQGRTPLHF. CDR3 DNA: TGTGCCAGCAGCGTAGGCAGCCAGGGTCGGACACCCCTCCACTTT.

The chain couples TRBV2 to TRBJ1-2, with a possible D match to TRBD1 (6 bases). Germline CDR1 SNHLY, CDR2 FYNNEI. Trimming took 6 bases from V and 2 from J, leaving 28 bases between them. The CDR3 consists of 19 residues. The CDR3 sequence is CASSGADSQSLWGNYGYTF. As DNA, the CDR3 is TGTGCCAGCAGCGGTGCGGACAGTCAGTCCCTTTGGGGGAACTATGGCTACACCTTC.

This chain connects TRBV4-1 to TRBJ2-1; no clear D. The V gene lost 1 base and the J gene lost 4 bases, with 11 bases spanning the gap. CDR3 length: 15 amino acids. Germline V gene lookup returns CDR1 MGHRA and CDR2 YSYEKL. The CDR3 sequence is CASSQGTLRYNEQFF. The CDR3 nucleotides are TGCGCCAGCAGCCAAGGTACGTTGCGGTACAATGAGCAGTTCTTC.

This rearrangement joins TRBV18 to TRBJ2-2; D is uncertain. The CDR3 has 16 amino acids. The V end was cut by 6 bases, the J end by 1 base, with 15 bases between. CDR1 and CDR2 from the germline V gene are KGHSH and LQKENI. As DNA, the CDR3 is TGTGCCAGCTCTGATCGCGGCGTCCTGAACACCGGGGAGCTGTTTTTT. Protein: CASSDRGVLNTGELFF.

CDR3 region: CASSDSTGYYGYTF. CDR3 bases: TGTGCCAGCAGTGATAGTACGGGGTACTATGGCTACACCTTC. The chain links TRBV2 to TRBJ1-2; no reliable D call. This CDR3 has 14 amino acids. V lost 3 bases to trimming and J lost 3 bases, with 11 bases between them. The germline V gene has CDR1 SNHLY and CDR2 FYNNEI. Full variable domain (remainder filled in from reference TRBV2 and TRBJ1-2): EPEVTQTPSHQVTQMGQEVILRCVPISNHLYFYWYRQILGQKVEFLVSFYNNEISEKSEIFDDQFSVERPDGSNFTLKIRSTKLEDSAMYFCASSDSTGYYGYTFGSGTRLTVV.

The V gene is TRBV10-1, the J gene TRBJ2-7; TRBD1 matches 8 bases. The V gene's germline CDR1 is WNHNN and CDR2 SYGVQD (reference sequence). V was pared by 7 bases and J by 2 bases, with 7 bases of the junction left unmatched. There are 14 residues in the CDR3. CDR3 protein: CASKLPDRAYEQYF. CDR3 sequence (DNA): TGCGCCAGCAAGCTACCGGACAGGGCCTACGAGCAGTACTTC.

The gene calls are TRBV28 and TRBJ2-2, with a weak D call TRBD1 (5 bases). The length of the CDR3 is 13 residues. Germline CDR1 is MDHEN and CDR2 is SYDVKM. Deletions cut 6 bases from V and 1 base from J, with 6 bases between. The CDR3 is CASRGQNTGELFF. Here the CDR3 DNA reads TGTGCCAGCAGAGGACAGAACACCGGGGAGCTGTTTTTT.

This chain links TRBV4-3 with TRBJ2-3, with a weak D call TRBD1 (6 bases). Germline loops: CDR1 LGHNA, CDR2 YSLEER. The V end lost 1 base, the J end lost 1 base, and 12 bases lay between the germline ends. This CDR3 contains 16 residues. DNA of the CDR3: TGCGCCAGCAGCCAAGCGAACAGGGTTGGCACAGATACGCAGTATTTT. Translating it yields CASSQANRVGTDTQYF.

V and J are TRBV7-9 and TRBJ1-1; D perhaps matches TRBD1 (5 bases). Germline loops: CDR1 SEHNR, CDR2 FQNEAQ (reference sequence). The V gene lost 1 base and the J gene lost 0 bases, with 12 bases spanning the gap. This CDR3 is 16 amino acids long. DNA of the CDR3: TGTGCCAGCAGCTTAGAAGGAGCAGGGTTGAACACTGAAGCTTTCTTT. Translation: CASSLEGAGLNTEAFF.

The J gene is TRBJ2-1, the V gene TRBV27; TRBD2 matches at 11 bases. The CDR3 has 16 amino acids. Germline-derived CDR1 and CDR2 are MNHEY and SMNVEV (reference sequence). The V gene end was trimmed by 5 bases and the J gene end by 6 bases; junction bases not matched to a gene: 9. CDR3 sequence (DNA): TGTGCCAGCAGTCCCTTAGCGGGGGGGCGGGGCAATGAGCAGTTCTTC. Translation: CASSPLAGGRGNEQFF.

The CDR3, as DNA: TGCAGCGTGGGAGGGACAGGGCAAGGCCAGCCCCAGCATTTT. Translated: CSVGGTGQGQPQHF. The chain couples TRBV29-1 to TRBJ1-5; 9 bases are shared with TRBD1. V trimming: 6 bases; J trimming: 7 bases; junction bases outside the gene matches: 10. The CDR3 is 14 residues long. Germline CDR1 is SQVTM and CDR2 is ANQGSEA. The variable domain in full, with the rest retrieved from reference TRBV29-1 and TRBJ1-5, is SAVISQKPSRDICQRGTSLTIQCQVDSQVTMMFWYRQQPGQSLTLIATANQGSEATYESGFVIDKFPISRPNLTFSTLTVSNMSPEDSSIYLCSVGGTGQGQPQHFGDGTRLSIL.

This chain connects TRBV28 to TRBJ2-3; 11 positions agree with TRBD2. CDR1 and CDR2 from the germline V gene are MDHEN and SYDVKM. V was pared by 8 bases and J by 3 bases, with 4 bases of the junction left unmatched. The CDR3 loop spans 14 amino acids. CDR3 sequence (DNA): TGTGCCAGCGGCCCTAGCGGGGGGACAGATACGCAGTATTTT. Amino acids: CASGPSGGTDTQYF.